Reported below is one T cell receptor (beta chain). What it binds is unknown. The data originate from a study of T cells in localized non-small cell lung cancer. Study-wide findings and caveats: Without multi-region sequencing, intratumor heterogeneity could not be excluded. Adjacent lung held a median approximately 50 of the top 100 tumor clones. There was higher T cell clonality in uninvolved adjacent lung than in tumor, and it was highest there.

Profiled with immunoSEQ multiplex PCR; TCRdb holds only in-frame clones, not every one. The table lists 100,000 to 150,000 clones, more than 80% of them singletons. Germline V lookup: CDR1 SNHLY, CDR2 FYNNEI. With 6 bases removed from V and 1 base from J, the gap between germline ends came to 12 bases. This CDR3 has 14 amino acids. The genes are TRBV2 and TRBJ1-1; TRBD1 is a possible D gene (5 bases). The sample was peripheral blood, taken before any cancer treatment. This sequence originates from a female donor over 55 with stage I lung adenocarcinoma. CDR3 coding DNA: TGTGCCAGCAGACTACAGGCGTCGAACACTGAAGCTTTCTTT. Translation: CASRLQASNTEAFF.